This T cell receptor beta chain stems from a study of cytotoxic CD8 clonotypes in ibrutinib-treated CLL. The germline CDR1 and CDR2 sequences are LNHDA and SQIVND (reference sequence). The CDR3 sequence is 14 residues long. V lost 6 bases, J lost 7 bases, and 10 bases stayed unmatched. Sequencing was performed with immunoSEQ multiplex PCR; in TCRdb, only in-frame clones are kept and a portion is missing. Found here are around 70,000 clones, around 68% of them singletons; the top ten hold roughly 5.7%. This clonotype originated in a human donor with chronic lymphocytic leukemia. Sequencing was performed on PBMCs, taken after 12 months of ibrutinib treatment. J is TRBJ2-7 and V is TRBV19; 9 nucleotides align to TRBD1. In DNA form, the CDR3 reads TGTGCCAGTAGGACTACAGGGGGCCCGGGGGAGCAGTACTTC. It codes for CASRTTGGPGEQYF.